Presented here are 32 T cell receptor beta chains from one specimen sequenced in a study of blood T cell repertoires in COVID-19. Profiling relied on immunoSEQ multiplex PCR, and the TCRdb table lists in-frame clones only, not all of them. Of around 130,000 clones listed, approximately 86% are singletons. Sequences were obtained from peripheral blood. These receptors all come from a woman aged 50 to 60 who had recovered from COVID-19.

The V call is TRBV21-1, the J call TRBJ2-3; the table's D gene call, TRBD1, was not cross checked with the DNA. TRBV21-1 constitutes a pseudogene. The CDR3 has 19 residues. CDR3 bases: TGTGCCAGCAGCAAAGAGGAGACAGGGGGCTTCCAAAGCACAGATACGCAGTATTTT. This translates into CASSKEETGGFQSTDTQYF.

The rearrangement joins TRBV4-3 to TRBJ2-7, with 8 positions matching TRBD1. The CDR3 runs 15 residues. Germline CDR1 reads LGHNA; CDR2 reads YSLEER. The junction had 7 bases not matched to a gene; V was cut back by 4 bases and J by 2 bases. The CDR3 coding sequence is TGCGCCAGCAGCCCCGTTCAGGGGGCCGCCTACGAGCAGTACTTC. Protein sequence: CASSPVQGAAYEQYF.

V gene TRBV5-1 combines with J gene TRBJ2-2, with 8 bases lining up with TRBD1. This CDR3 spans 16 amino acids. V was pared by 0 bases and J by 5 bases, with 6 bases of the junction left unmatched. Per germline, CDR1 SGHRS and CDR2 YFSETQ. This chain's CDR3 is CASSLDSGGATGELFF. CDR3 DNA sequence: TGCGCCAGCAGCTTGGACTCAGGGGGCGCAACCGGGGAGCTGTTTTTT.

For this clone: One end of the junction is discordant with germline, which a read error may explain. Different DNA sequences within this sample yield the same CDR3. The V call is TRBV4-1, the J call TRBJ1-3, with D unclear. Germline V lookup: CDR1 MGHRA, CDR2 YSYEKL. This CDR3 is 15 amino acids long. The CDR3 reads CASSQDREAGNTIYF. DNA for the CDR3: TGCGCCAGTAGCCAAGATAGGGAGGCTGGAAACACCATATATTTT.

This clone was observed a few times. The J gene is TRBJ2-1, the V gene TRBV27; TRBD2 matches at 10 bases. Trimming took 6 bases from V and 2 from J; bases not matched to a gene: 4. Looked up from germline, CDR1 is MNHEY and CDR2 is SMNVEV (reference sequence). CDR3 size: 15 residues. This CDR3 is CASSLAGVTYNEQFF. Written as DNA, the CDR3 is TGTGCCAGCAGCCTAGCGGGAGTGACCTACAATGAGCAGTTCTTC.

The V and J genes are TRBV5-1 and TRBJ2-7, with 7 nucleotides matching TRBD2. J was trimmed by 2 bases and V by 2 bases; bases with no gene match: 7. The germline V gene encodes CDR1 SGHRS and CDR2 YFSETQ. The CDR3 is 15 amino acids. The CDR3: CASSFLAGDPYEQYF. The CDR3 nucleotides are TGCGCCAGCAGCTTTTTGGCGGGAGACCCCTACGAGCAGTACTTC.

This sequence joins TRBV7-3 and TRBJ2-2; 7 bases line up with TRBD1. The trim removed 4 bases at V and 6 bases at J, leaving 8 bases unmatched. The CDR3 loop spans 15 amino acids. Germline CDR1 SGHTA, CDR2 FQGTGA. This chain's CDR3 is CASSSGQALAGELFF. The DNA for the CDR3 is TGTGCCAGCAGCTCCGGACAGGCCCTCGCCGGGGAGCTGTTTTTT.

CDR3 in amino acids: CASSLYRALEQYF. The CDR3 nucleotides read TGTGCCAGCAGCTTATACAGGGCCCTCGAGCAGTACTTC. The V and J genes are TRBV11-1 and TRBJ2-7; D may be TRBD1 (6 bases). This CDR3 contains 13 residues. The germline gives CDR1 SGHAT, CDR2 FQDESV (reference sequence). Trimming left V 2 bases short and J 6 bases short, with 11 bases between.

V is TRBV6-5 and J is TRBJ2-6; D is unclear. Between the trimmed V and J ends, which lost 4 bases and 4 bases, there was a span of 11 bases. This CDR3 is built from 15 residues. Germline CDR1 reads MNHEY; CDR2 reads SVGAGI. The CDR3 bases are TGTGCCAGCAGTTCCTCCTGGGCGGGGGCCAACGTCCTGACTTTC. This encodes CASSSSWAGANVLTF.

This chain connects TRBV2 to TRBJ1-1; D uncertain. Trimming took off 5 bases at V and 0 bases at J, with 16 bases between the two ends. Germline assignment: CDR1 SNHLY and CDR2 FYNNEI. The CDR3 length is 16 residues. The CDR3 DNA follows: TGTGCCAGCAGTCTAGAAGCGGTAAACATGAACACTGAAGCTTTCTTT. This gives the protein CASSLEAVNMNTEAFF.

This chain connects TRBV2 to TRBJ2-1; D possibly corresponds to TRBD2 (5 bases). The CDR3 covers 14 residues. Germline loops: CDR1 SNHLY, CDR2 FYNNEI. V dropped 4 bases and J dropped 9 bases, with 16 bases sitting between them. The CDR3 sequence: CASSAGNRLSEQFF. DNA of the CDR3: TGTGCCAGCAGTGCGGGGAATAGGCTTTCTGAGCAGTTCTTC.

This clone was counted only a few times. The chain combines TRBV6-2 or TRBV6-3 with TRBJ2-1; D uncertain. Germline V lookup: CDR1 MNHEY, CDR2 SVGEGT. The CDR3 runs to 12 residues. V was pared by 2 bases and J by 10 bases, with 9 bases between. CDR3 in DNA: TGTGCCAGCAGTTACCTGCGTCACGAGCAGTTCTTC. Its translation is CASSYLRHEQFF.

V gene TRBV21-1 combines with J gene TRBJ1-1. TRBV21-1 is a pseudogene locus. The CDR3 has 14 amino acids. CDR3 nucleotide sequence: TGTGCCAGCAGCAAGCCGAGGGCCCTCGAAAAAGCTTTCTTT. Residues: CASSKPRALEKAFF.

The chain couples TRBV19 to TRBJ1-4; no firm D call. The V end was cut by 7 bases, the J end by 0 bases, with 9 bases between. Germline values: CDR1 LNHDA, CDR2 SQIVND (reference sequence). CDR3 length equals 14 residues. CDR3 in DNA: TGTGCCAGTACCTACGCGCCAACTAATGAAAAACTGTTTTTT. It translates to CASTYAPTNEKLFF.

This clone was picked up a small number of times. The chain has TRBV7-9 and TRBJ2-1; 8 bases map to TRBD2. Germline values: CDR1 SEHNR, CDR2 FQNEAQ (reference sequence). Trimming took 3 bases from V and 4 from J; bases not matched to a gene: 11. There are 17 residues in the CDR3. Written as DNA, the CDR3 is TGTGCCAGCAGCTTTTCGACTAGCGCTGGGCATTACAATGAGCAGTTCTTC. It specifies CASSFSTSAGHYNEQFF.

This clone was recorded at least ten times. Within the sample, other DNA sequences also encode this same CDR3. The chain recombines TRBV3-1 (or the pseudogene TRBV3-2) with TRBJ2-5; TRBD2 matches at 8 bases. Germline CDR1 is LGHDT and CDR2 is YNNKEL (reference sequence). Germline trimming cut 2 bases from V and 5 bases from J; bases unmatched to any gene: 7. The CDR3 contains 15 residues. CDR3 nucleotide sequence: TGTGCCAGCAGCCAACTCCGGGGGGGCGGGGAGACCCAGTACTTC. This gives the protein CASSQLRGGGETQYF.

This clone has only a few counts. This sequence joins TRBV2 and TRBJ1-4; TRBD1 agrees at 7 bases. V lost 6 bases and J lost 8; bases outside the gene matches: 6. Germline V gene data show CDR1 as SNHLY and CDR2 as FYNNEI. This CDR3 is 13 amino acids long. The chain's CDR3 is CASSWTGFEKLFF. Written as DNA, the CDR3 is TGTGCCAGCAGCTGGACAGGTTTCGAAAAACTGTTTTTT.

This rearrangement joins TRBV6-5 to TRBJ1-2; 8 bases map to TRBD1. This CDR3 region has 13 residues. V trimming: 6 bases; J trimming: 7 bases; junction bases outside the gene matches: 7. Germline V CDR1 and CDR2: MNHEY, SVGAGI. The CDR3 loop reads CASSRQGTVGYTF. DNA for the CDR3: TGTGCCAGCAGCCGACAGGGGACGGTTGGCTACACCTTC.

This chain joins TRBV18 and TRBJ2-5, with D possibly being TRBD1 (5 bases). The length of the CDR3 is 14 residues. Per the germline V gene, CDR1 is KGHSH and CDR2 is LQKENI. Trimming removed 3 bases at V and 5 bases at J, with 13 bases between. The chain's CDR3 is CASSPRELLETQYF. The CDR3 coding sequence is TGTGCCAGCTCACCCAGGGAACTCCTGGAGACCCAGTACTTC.

V gene TRBV20-1 combines with J gene TRBJ1-3; D is unclear. V lost 3 bases and J 0 bases, leaving 9 bases between the germline ends. The CDR3 sequence is 14 residues long. The germline V gene has CDR1 DFQATT and CDR2 SNEGSKA (reference sequence). This CDR3 is CSASRRSSGNTIYF. As DNA, the CDR3 is TGCAGTGCTAGTCGAAGGAGCTCTGGAAACACCATATATTTT.

The chain recombines TRBV12-5 with TRBJ2-5, with D possibly TRBD2 on 6 matching bases. Germline CDR1 is LGHNT and CDR2 is FRNRAP. V was clipped by 2 bases and J by 5 bases, with 18 bases between them. This CDR3 is built from 16 residues. The CDR3 coding sequence is TGTGCTAGTGGTTTGTTAATACGGGGGAGGTGGGAGACCCAGTACTTC. It yields the protein CASGLLIRGRWETQYF.

The count of this clone is one. The rearrangement links TRBV6-1 to TRBJ1-4, with D possibly being TRBD1 (6 bases). Trimming stripped 5 bases from V and 0 bases from J, with 10 bases between. Germline CDR1 reads MNHNS; CDR2 reads SASEGT. The CDR3 contains 15 residues. CDR3 nucleotide sequence: TGTGCCAGCAGTTTGGACAGTGCAACTAATGAAAAACTGTTTTTT. Translated: CASSLDSATNEKLFF.

The V gene is TRBV5-1, the J gene TRBJ2-6, with TRBD2 as a possible D gene (5 bases). The CDR3 runs to 16 residues. V lost 3 bases, J lost 1 base, and 11 bases lay in between. Germline-derived CDR1 and CDR2 are SGHRS and YFSETQ. The CDR3 is CASSWGVRSGANVLTF. CDR3 nucleotides: TGCGCCAGCAGCTGGGGAGTCCGATCTGGGGCCAACGTCCTGACTTTC.

The chain carries TRBV11-1 and TRBJ2-3; maybe TRBD1 (6 bases). Trimming stripped 8 bases from V and 6 bases from J, with 9 bases between. Germline V gene data show CDR1 as SGHAT and CDR2 as FQDESV (reference sequence). CDR3 size: 11 residues. CDR3 DNA sequence: TGTGCCAGCTCCGACAGGGATACGCAGTATTTT. Translating it yields CASSDRDTQYF.

CDR3 sequence (DNA): TGCAGTGCTTCTGACAGATATGGCTACACCTTC. As protein: CSASDRYGYTF. The chain links TRBV20-1 to TRBJ1-2; possibly TRBD1 for D (5 bases). The V end lost 5 bases, the J end lost 5 bases, and 9 bases lay between the germline ends. This CDR3 has 11 residues. Per the germline V gene, CDR1 is DFQATT and CDR2 is SNEGSKA (reference sequence).

The sample holds one count of this clone. The chain joins TRBV12-2 to TRBJ2-2; the DNA was not used to check the table's D call, TRBD1. TRBV12-2 has pseudogene status. This CDR3 region has 16 residues. The CDR3: CASRLGWAGNTGELFF. The CDR3 bases are TGTGCAAGTCGCTTAGGGTGGGCAGGGAACACCGGGGAGCTGTTTTTT.

The count of this clone is one. The V and J genes are TRBV10-3 and TRBJ1-1; perhaps TRBD1 as D (6 bases). The ends were cut back, 3 bases at V and 5 bases at J, with 16 bases in the middle. CDR3 length: 15 amino acids. From germline, CDR1 is ENHRY and CDR2 SYGVKD. Here the CDR3 reads CAISEPETGRTEAFF. Written as DNA, the CDR3 is TGTGCCATCAGTGAACCTGAGACAGGACGGACTGAAGCTTTCTTT.

This chain connects TRBV7-2 to TRBJ2-2, with D perhaps matching TRBD2 (5 bases). The CDR3 consists of 16 residues. V lost 5 bases and J 2 bases, leaving 15 bases between the germline ends. CDR1 SGHTA and CDR2 FQGNSA come from the germline V gene. DNA of the CDR3: TGTGCCAGCAGCCCCCACGGGAACCCCAACACCGGGGAGCTGTTTTTT. As protein: CASSPHGNPNTGELFF.

The chain combines TRBV4-1 with TRBJ2-7; 7 nucleotides agree with TRBD1. This CDR3 comprises 16 residues. Germline trimming cut 5 bases from V and 0 bases from J; bases unmatched to any gene: 10. The germline CDR1 and CDR2 sequences are MGHRA and YSYEKL. For the CDR3, the DNA is TGCGCCAGCAGCACATACAGGGGATCCCCCTCCTACGAGCAGTACTTC. Translating it yields CASSTYRGSPSYEQYF.

J is TRBJ1-2 and V is TRBV9; perhaps TRBD1 as D (5 bases). V was shortened by 2 bases and J by 7 bases, with 9 bases between the two germline ends. Germline V gives CDR1 SGDLS, CDR2 YYNGEE. The CDR3 length is 12 residues. The CDR3 DNA sequence: TGTGCCAGCAGCGTGCCGGGGGGTGGCTACACCTTC. Translation gives CASSVPGGGYTF.

This rearrangement joins TRBV2 to TRBJ2-2; TRBD1 aligns across 9 bases. J gave up 3 bases and V 7 bases, and 6 bases lay outside the gene matches. This CDR3 comprises 15 residues. Germline V lookup: CDR1 SNHLY, CDR2 FYNNEI. The CDR3 DNA reads as TGTGCCAGCACGAGGGACAGGGCAGACACCGGGGAGCTGTTTTTT. It translates to CASTRDRADTGELFF.

The rearrangement uses TRBV7-2 and TRBJ2-7; TRBD2 matches 13 bases. The CDR3 is 15 residues long. CDR1 is SGHTA and CDR2 is FQGNSA in the germline V gene. V was clipped by 4 bases and J by 5 bases; unmatched bases: 5. CDR3: CASSSTSGRAHEQYF. The CDR3 DNA follows: TGTGCCAGCAGCTCAACTAGCGGGAGGGCCCACGAGCAGTACTTC. The full variable domain, in which reference TRBV7-2 and TRBJ2-7 provide the parts outside the CDR3, is GAGVSQSPSNKVTEKGKDVELRCDPISGHTALYWYRQSLGQGLEFLIYFQGNSAPDKSGLPSDRFSAERTGGSVSTLTIQRTQQEDSAVYLCASSSTSGRAHEQYFGPGTRLTVT.